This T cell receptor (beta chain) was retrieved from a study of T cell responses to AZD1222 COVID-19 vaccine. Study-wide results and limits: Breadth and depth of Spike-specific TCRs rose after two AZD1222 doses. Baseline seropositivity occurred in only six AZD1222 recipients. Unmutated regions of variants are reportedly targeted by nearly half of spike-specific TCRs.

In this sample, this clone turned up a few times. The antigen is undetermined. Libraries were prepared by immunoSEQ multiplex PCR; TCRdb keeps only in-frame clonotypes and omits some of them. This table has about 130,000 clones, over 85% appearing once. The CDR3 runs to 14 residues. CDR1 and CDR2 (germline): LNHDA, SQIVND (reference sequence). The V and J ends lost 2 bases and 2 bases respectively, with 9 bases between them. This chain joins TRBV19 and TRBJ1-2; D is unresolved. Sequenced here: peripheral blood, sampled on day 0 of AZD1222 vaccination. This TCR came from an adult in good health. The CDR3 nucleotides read TGTGCCAGTAGTATACATCCAGGAAACTATGGCTACACCTTC. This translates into CASSIHPGNYGYTF.